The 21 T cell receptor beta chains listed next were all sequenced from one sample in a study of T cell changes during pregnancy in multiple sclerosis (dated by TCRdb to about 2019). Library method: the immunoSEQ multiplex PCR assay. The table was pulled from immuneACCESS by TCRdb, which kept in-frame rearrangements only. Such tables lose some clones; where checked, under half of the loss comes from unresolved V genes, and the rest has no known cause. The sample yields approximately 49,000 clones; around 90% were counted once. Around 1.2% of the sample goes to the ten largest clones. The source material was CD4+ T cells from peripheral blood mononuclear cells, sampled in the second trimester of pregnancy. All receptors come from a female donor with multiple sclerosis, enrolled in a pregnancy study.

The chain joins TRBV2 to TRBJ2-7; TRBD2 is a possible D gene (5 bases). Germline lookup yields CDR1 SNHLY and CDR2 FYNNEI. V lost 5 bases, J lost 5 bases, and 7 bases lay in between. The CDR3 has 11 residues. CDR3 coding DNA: TGTGCCAGCAGTTACGGGGACGAGCAGTACTTC. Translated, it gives CASSYGDEQYF. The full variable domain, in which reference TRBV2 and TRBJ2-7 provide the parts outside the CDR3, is EPEVTQTPSHQVTQMGQEVILRCVPISNHLYFYWYRQILGQKVEFLVSFYNNEISEKSEIFDDQFSVERPDGSNFTLKIRSTKLEDSAMYFCASSYGDEQYFGPGTRLTVT.

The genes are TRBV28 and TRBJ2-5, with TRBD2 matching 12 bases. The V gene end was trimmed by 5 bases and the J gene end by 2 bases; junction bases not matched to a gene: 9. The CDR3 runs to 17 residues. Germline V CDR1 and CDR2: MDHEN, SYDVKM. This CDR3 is CASSKGQGLAGQETQYF. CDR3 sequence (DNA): TGTGCCAGCAGTAAAGGCCAAGGACTAGCGGGACAAGAGACCCAGTACTTC.

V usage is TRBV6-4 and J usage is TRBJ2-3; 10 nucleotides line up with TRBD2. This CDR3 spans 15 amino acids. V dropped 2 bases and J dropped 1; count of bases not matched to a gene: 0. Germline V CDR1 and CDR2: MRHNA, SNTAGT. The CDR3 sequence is CASSDGTSGTDTQYF. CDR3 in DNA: TGTGCCAGCAGTGACGGGACTAGCGGCACAGATACGCAGTATTTT.

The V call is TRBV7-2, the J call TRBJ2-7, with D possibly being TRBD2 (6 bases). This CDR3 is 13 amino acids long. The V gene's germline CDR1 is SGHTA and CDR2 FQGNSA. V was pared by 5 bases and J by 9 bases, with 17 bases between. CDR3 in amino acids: CASSAGPLPGQYF. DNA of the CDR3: TGTGCCAGCAGCGCGGGACCCTTACCGGGGCAGTACTTC.

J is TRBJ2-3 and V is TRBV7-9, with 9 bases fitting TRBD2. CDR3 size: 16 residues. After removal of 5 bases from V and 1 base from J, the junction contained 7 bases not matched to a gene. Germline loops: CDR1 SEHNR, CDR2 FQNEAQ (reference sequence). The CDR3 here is CASSVLAGQRTDTQYF. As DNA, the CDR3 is TGTGCCAGCAGCGTACTAGCGGGTCAACGCACAGATACGCAGTATTTT.

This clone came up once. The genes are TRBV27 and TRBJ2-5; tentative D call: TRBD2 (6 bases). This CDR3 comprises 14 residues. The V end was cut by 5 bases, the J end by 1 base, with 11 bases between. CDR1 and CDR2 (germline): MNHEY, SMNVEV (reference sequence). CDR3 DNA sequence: TGTGCCAGCAGTCCCGGGGACTCCCAAGAGACCCAGTACTTC. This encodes CASSPGDSQETQYF.

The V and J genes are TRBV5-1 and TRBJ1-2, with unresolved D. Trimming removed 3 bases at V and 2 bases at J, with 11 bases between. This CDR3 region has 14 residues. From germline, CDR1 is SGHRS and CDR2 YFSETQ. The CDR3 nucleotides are TGCGCCAGCAGCTCCTCGGGATCGAACTATGGCTACACCTTC. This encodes CASSSSGSNYGYTF.

The CDR3 reads CASSLGTAGETQYF. CDR3 coding DNA: TGTGCCAGCAGCTTAGGGACAGCCGGGGAGACCCAGTACTTC. This chain joins TRBV7-8 and TRBJ2-5, with D perhaps TRBD1 (6 bases). The CDR3 covers 14 residues. V was shortened by 1 base and J by 5 bases, with 11 bases between the two germline ends. Per the germline V gene, CDR1 is SGHVS and CDR2 is FQNEAQ.

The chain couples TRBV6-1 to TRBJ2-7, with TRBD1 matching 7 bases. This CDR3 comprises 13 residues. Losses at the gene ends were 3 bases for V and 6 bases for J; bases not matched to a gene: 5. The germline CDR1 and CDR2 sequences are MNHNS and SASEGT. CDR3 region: CASSEQGGREQYF. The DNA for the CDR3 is TGTGCCAGCAGTGAGCAAGGGGGCCGCGAGCAGTACTTC.

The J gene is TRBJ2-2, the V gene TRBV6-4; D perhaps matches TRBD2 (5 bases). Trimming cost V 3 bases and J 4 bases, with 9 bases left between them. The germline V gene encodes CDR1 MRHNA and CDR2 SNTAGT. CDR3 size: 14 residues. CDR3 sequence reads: CASSENSATGELFF. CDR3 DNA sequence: TGTGCCAGCAGTGAGAATAGCGCCACCGGGGAGCTGTTTTTT.

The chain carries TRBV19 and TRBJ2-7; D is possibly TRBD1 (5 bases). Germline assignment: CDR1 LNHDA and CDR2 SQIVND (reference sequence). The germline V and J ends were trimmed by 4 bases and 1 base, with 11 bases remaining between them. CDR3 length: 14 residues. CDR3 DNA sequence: TGTGCCAGTAGTACGTCGACAGTTTCCTACGAGCAGTACTTC. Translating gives CASSTSTVSYEQYF. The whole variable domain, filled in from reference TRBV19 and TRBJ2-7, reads DGGITQSPKYLFRKEGQNVTLSCEQNLNHDAMYWYRQDPGQGLRLIYYSQIVNDFQKGDIAEGYSVSREKKESFPLTVTSAQKNPTAFYLCASSTSTVSYEQYFGPGTRLTVT.

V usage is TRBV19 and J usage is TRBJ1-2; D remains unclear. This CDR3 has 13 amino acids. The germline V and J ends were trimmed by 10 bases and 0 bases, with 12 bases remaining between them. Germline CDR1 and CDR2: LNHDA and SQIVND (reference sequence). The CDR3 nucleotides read TGTGCCACTAAGCGGAATGCTAACTATGGCTACACCTTC. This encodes CATKRNANYGYTF.

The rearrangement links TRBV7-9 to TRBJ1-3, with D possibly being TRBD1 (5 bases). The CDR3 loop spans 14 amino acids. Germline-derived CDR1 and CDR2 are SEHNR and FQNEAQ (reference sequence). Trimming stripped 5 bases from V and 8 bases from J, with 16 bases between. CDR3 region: CASSSRVVGDTIYF. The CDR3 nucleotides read TGTGCCAGCAGCAGTCGGGTGGTAGGGGACACCATATATTTT.

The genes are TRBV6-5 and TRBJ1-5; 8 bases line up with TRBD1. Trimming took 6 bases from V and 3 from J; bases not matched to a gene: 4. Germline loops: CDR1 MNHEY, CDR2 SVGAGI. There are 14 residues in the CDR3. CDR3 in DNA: TGTGCCAGCAGAGGGACAGGAGACAATCAGCCCCAGCATTTT. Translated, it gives CASRGTGDNQPQHF.

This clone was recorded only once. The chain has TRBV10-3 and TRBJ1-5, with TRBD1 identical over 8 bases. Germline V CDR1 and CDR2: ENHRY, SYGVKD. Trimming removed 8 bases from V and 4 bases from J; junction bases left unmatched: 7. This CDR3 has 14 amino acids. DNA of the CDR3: TGTGCCATCGGGGGGGACAGGCTAAATCAGCCCCAGCATTTT. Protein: CAIGGDRLNQPQHF.

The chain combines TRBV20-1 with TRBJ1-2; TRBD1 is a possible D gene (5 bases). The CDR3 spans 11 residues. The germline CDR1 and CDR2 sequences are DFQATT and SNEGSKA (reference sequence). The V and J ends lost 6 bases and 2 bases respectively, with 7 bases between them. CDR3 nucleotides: TGCAGTGCCAGGGAAAACTATGGCTACACCTTC. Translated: CSARENYGYTF.

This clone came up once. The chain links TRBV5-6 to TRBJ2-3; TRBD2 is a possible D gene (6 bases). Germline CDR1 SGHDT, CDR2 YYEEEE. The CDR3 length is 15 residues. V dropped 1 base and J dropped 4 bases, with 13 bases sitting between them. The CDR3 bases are TGTGCCAGCAGCTTGTTTGGACTAACCCCAGATACGCAGTATTTT. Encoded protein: CASSLFGLTPDTQYF.

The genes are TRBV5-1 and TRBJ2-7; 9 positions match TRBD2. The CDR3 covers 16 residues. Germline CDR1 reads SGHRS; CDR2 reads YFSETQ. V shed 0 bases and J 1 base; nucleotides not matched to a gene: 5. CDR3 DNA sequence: TGCGCCAGCAGCTTGGGGGCTAGCGGGACATCCTACGAGCAGTACTTC. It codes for CASSLGASGTSYEQYF.

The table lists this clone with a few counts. For the CDR3, the DNA is TGTGCCAGCAGCATGGCTAGCGACACCTCTGGGGCCAACGTCCTGACTTTC. Translated, it gives CASSMASDTSGANVLTF. The genes are TRBV21-1 and TRBJ2-6; the table names TRBD2, a call not compared with the DNA. TRBV21-1 is noted as a pseudogene. The CDR3 runs to 17 residues.

CDR3 amino acids: CASSTGSYSNTGELFF. The CDR3 DNA is TGTGCCAGTAGTACCGGGTCTTACTCTAACACCGGGGAGCTGTTTTTT. The J gene is TRBJ2-2, the V gene TRBV19, with D unresolved. Germline loops: CDR1 LNHDA, CDR2 SQIVND (reference sequence). Trimming removed 4 bases at V and 2 bases at J, with 14 bases between. The CDR3 loop spans 16 amino acids.

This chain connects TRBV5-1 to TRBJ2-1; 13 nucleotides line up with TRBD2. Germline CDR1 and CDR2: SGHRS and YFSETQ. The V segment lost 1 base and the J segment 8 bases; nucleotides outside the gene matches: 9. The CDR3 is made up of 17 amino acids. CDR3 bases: TGCGCCAGCAGCTTGTTCTCGGGGACTAGCGGGACCTATGAGCAGTTCTTC. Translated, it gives CASSLFSGTSGTYEQFF.